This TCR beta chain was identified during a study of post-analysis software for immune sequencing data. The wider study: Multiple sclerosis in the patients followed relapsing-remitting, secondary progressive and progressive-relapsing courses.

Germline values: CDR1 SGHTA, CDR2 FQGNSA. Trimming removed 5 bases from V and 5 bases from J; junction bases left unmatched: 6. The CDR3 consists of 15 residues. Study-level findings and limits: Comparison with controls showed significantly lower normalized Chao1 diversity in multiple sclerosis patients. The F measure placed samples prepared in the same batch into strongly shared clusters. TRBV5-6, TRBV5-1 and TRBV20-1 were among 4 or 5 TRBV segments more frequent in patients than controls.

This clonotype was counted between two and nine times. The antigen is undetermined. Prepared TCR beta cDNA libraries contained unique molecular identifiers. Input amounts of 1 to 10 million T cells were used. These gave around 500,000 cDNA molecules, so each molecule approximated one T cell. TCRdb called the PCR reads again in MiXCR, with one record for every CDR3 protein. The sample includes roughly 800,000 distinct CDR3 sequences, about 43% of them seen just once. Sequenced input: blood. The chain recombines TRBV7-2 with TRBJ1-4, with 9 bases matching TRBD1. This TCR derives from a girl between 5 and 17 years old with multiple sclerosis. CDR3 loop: CASSPPGQGNEKLFF. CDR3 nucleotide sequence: TGTGCCAGCAGCCCTCCGGGACAGGGCAATGAAAAACTGTTTTTT.